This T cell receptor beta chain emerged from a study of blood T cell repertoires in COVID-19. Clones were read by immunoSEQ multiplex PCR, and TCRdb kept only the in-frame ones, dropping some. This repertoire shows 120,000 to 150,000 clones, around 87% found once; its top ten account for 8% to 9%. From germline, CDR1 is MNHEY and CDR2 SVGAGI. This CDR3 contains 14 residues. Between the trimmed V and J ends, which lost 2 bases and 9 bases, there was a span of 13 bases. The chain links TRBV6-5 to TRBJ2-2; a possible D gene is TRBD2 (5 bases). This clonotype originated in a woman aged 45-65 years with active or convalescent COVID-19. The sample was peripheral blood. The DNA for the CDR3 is TGTGCCAGCAGTTACCCGCGGACTCCACGGGAGCTGTTTTTT. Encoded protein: CASSYPRTPRELFF.